The 2 T cell receptor beta chains given below trace back to one sample, sequenced in a study of post-analysis software for immune sequencing data. Notes on the study in general: Controls had lower frequencies than patients of about 5 TRBV segments, which included TRBV5-6, TRBV5-1 and TRBV20-1.

Antigens of these TCRs are unknown. Libraries were made from TCR beta cDNA, and they carried unique molecular identifiers. TCRdb independently ran MiXCR on the PCR reads; one entry per CDR3 protein. The sample lists around 190,000 distinct CDR3 sequences, roughly 28% occurring once. The specimen was blood. The source is a girl aged 2 to 17 with multiple sclerosis.

About this clonotype itself: One junction end does not reproduce the germline sequence, and a read error may be involved. The CDR3 protein is CTSSLAVGGQETQYF. DNA of the CDR3: TGTACCAGCAGTTTAGCGGTGGGGGGGCAAGAGACCCAGTACTTC. This sequence joins TRBV12-3 or TRBV12-4 and TRBJ2-5, with TRBD2 matching over 7 bases. This CDR3 region has 15 residues.

This clonotype occurred a few times. The chain employs TRBV7-9 and TRBJ2-1, with D possibly matching TRBD2 (6 bases). The CDR3 covers 17 residues. Germline V lookup: CDR1 SEHNR, CDR2 FQNEAQ (reference sequence). The V and J ends lost 3 bases and 6 bases respectively, with 21 bases between them. CDR3 sequence reads: CASSFNLGGFGLNEQFF. DNA of the CDR3: TGTGCCAGCAGCTTCAACTTGGGGGGTTTTGGCCTCAATGAGCAGTTCTTC.